This T cell receptor beta chain was captured by sequencing in a study of T cell responses to AZD1222 COVID-19 vaccine. The wider study: Second-dose intervals near 4 or 12 weeks were combined. General study results and limits: In the spike-specific TCR repertoire, nearly half reportedly target unmutated variant regions. Donors skewed white British and female; clonal diversity was possibly underestimated. Scientists sampled the repertoires only once the peak T cell response had passed.

About this clone: What it binds is unknown.

This table comes from immunoSEQ multiplex PCR, and its TCRdb copy is limited to in-frame clones, with some not included. Of around 140,000 clones listed, 90% to 95% were seen once; the top ten hold approximately 1.6%. The TCR originated in an adult in good health. Sample: peripheral blood, taken on day 0 of AZD1222 vaccination.

CDR3 residues: CASSITGFNTEAFF. The DNA for the CDR3 is TGTGCCAGTAGTATAACAGGTTTCAACACTGAAGCTTTCTTT. The chain couples TRBV19 to TRBJ1-1; tentatively, D is TRBD1 (5 bases). V was pared by 2 bases and J by 2 bases, with 9 bases between. The CDR3 totals 14 residues. In germline, CDR1 is LNHDA, CDR2 SQIVND (reference sequence). Based on the CDR3 plus reference TRBV19 and TRBJ1-1, the full variable domain is DGGITQSPKYLFRKEGQNVTLSCEQNLNHDAMYWYRQDPGQGLRLIYYSQIVNDFQKGDIAEGYSVSREKKESFPLTVTSAQKNPTAFYLCASSITGFNTEAFFGQGTRLTVV.